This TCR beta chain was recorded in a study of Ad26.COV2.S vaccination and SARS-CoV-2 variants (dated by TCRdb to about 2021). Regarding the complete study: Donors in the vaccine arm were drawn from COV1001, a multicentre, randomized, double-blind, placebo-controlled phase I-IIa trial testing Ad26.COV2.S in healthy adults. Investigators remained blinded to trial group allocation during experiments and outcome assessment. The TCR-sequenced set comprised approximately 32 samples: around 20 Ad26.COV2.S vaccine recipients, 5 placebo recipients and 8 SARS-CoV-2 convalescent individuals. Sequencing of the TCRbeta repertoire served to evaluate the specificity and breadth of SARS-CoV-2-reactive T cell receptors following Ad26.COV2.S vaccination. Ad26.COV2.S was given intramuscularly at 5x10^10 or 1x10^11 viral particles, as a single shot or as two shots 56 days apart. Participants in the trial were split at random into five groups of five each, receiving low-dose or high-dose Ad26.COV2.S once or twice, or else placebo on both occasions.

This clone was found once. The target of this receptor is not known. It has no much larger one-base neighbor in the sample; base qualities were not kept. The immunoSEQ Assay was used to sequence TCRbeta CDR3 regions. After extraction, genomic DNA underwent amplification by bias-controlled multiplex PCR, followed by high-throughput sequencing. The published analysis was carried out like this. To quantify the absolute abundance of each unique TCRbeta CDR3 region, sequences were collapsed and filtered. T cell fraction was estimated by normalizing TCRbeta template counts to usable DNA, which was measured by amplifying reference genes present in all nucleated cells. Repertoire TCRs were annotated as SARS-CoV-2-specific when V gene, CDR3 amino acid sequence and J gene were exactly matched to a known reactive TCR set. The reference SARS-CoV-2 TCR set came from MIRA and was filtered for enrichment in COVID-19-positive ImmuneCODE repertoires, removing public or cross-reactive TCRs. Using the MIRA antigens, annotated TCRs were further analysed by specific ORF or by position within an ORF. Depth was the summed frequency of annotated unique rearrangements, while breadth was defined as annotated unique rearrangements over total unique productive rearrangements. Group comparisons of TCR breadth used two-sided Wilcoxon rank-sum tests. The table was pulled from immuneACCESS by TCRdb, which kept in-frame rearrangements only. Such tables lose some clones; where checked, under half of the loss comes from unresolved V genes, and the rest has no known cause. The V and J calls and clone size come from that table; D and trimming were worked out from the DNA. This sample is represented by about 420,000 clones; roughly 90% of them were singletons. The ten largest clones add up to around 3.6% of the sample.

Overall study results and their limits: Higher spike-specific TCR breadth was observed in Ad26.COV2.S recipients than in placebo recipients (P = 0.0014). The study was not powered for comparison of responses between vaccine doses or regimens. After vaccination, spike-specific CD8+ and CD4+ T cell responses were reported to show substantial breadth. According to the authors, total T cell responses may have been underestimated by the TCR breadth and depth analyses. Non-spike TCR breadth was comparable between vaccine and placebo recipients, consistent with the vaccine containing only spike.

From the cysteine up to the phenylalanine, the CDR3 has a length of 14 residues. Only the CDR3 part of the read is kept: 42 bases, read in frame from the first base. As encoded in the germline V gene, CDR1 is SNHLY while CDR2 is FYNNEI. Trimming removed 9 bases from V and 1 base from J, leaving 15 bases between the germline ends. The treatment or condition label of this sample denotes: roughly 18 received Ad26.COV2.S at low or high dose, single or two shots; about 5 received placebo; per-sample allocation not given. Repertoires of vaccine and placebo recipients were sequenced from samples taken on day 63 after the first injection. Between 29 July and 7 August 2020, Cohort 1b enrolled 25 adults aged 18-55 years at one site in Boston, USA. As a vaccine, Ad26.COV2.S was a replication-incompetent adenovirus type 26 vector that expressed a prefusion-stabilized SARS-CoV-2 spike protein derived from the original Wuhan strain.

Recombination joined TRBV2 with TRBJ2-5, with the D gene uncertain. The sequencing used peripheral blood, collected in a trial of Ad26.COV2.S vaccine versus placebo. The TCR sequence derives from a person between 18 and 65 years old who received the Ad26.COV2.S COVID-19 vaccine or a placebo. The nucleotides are TGTGCCAGTCTCTCGTCCGGTGGCCAAGAGACCCAGTACTTC. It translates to CASLSSGGQETQYF.